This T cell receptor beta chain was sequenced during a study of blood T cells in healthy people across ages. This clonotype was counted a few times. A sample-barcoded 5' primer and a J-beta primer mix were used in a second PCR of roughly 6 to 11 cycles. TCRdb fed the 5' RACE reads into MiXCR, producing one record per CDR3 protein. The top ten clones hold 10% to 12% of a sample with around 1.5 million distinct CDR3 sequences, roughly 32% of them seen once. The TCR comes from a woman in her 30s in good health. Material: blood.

CDR3 region: CASSKRQGLPDTQYF. CDR3 sequence (DNA): TGCGCCAGCAGTAAACGACAGGGGTTGCCAGATACGCAGTATTTT. The chain employs TRBV4-1 and TRBJ2-3, with 8 positions matching TRBD1. With 6 bases clipped from V and 4 bases from J, the junction kept 9 bases outside the gene matches. The CDR3 loop spans 15 amino acids. The V gene's germline CDR1 is MGHRA and CDR2 YSYEKL.